Listed below are T cell receptor beta chains from one sample, sequenced in a study of cytomegalovirus exposure and HLA in healthy donors. Clones were sequenced by immunoSEQ multiplex PCR, and TCRdb holds only the in-frame ones, with some missing. The profile shows around 170,000 clones, 65% to 80% of them singletons. The sample consisted of PBMCs. The receptors here all came from a woman between 50 and 59 years old in good health and CMV-seropositive. Each CDR3 is given with its conserved first and last residue. The D gene is left open where the match is weak. The size field is filled for only some rows; it gives once, few, many or a size class.

v_gene: TRBV19
abundance: few
d_gene: -
len: 15
j_gene: TRBJ1-4
CDR3aa: CASSTLRGGNEKLFF
CDR3nt: TGTGCCAGTAGTACCCTGAGGGGAGGGAATGAAAAACTGTTTTTT

v_gene: TRBV7-2
abundance: -
d_gene: -
len: 14
j_gene: TRBJ2-7
CDR3aa: CASTTAGAQHEQYF
CDR3nt: TGTGCCAGCACCACAGCAGGCGCACAACACGAGCAGTACTTC

v_gene: TRBV4-1
abundance: -
d_gene: TRBD1
len: 17
j_gene: TRBJ2-1
CDR3aa: CASSQDPGTGIYNEQFF
CDR3nt: TGCGCCAGCAGCCAAGACCCCGGGACAGGGATCTACAATGAGCAGTTCTTC

v_gene: TRBV11-3
abundance: -
d_gene: TRBD2
len: 15
j_gene: TRBJ2-3
CDR3aa: CASTPTSGSTDTQYF
CDR3nt: TGTGCCAGCACCCCGACTAGCGGAAGCACAGATACGCAGTATTTT

v_gene: TRBV5-6
abundance: -
d_gene: -
len: 15
j_gene: TRBJ2-6
CDR3aa: CASSSGHSGANVLTF
CDR3nt: TGTGCCAGCAGCTCCGGTCACTCTGGGGCCAACGTCCTGACTTTC

v_gene: TRBV5-1
abundance: few
d_gene: TRBD1
len: 16
j_gene: TRBJ2-2
CDR3aa: CASSTLGQGNTGELFF
CDR3nt: TGCGCCAGCAGCACCCTGGGACAGGGGAACACCGGGGAGCTGTTTTTT

v_gene: TRBV4-3
abundance: -
d_gene: -
len: 14
j_gene: TRBJ1-1
CDR3aa: CASSQDQRRPEAFF
CDR3nt: TGCGCCAGCAGCCAAGATCAACGCAGGCCTGAAGCTTTCTTT

v_gene: TRBV5-1
abundance: few
d_gene: TRBD2
len: 14
j_gene: TRBJ2-3
CDR3aa: CASSTSDGTDTQYF
CDR3nt: TGCGCCAGCAGTACTAGCGACGGGACAGATACGCAGTATTTT

v_gene: TRBV25-1
abundance: -
d_gene: -
len: 17
j_gene: TRBJ2-3
CDR3aa: CASSETRASVGTDTQYF
CDR3nt: TGTGCCAGCAGTGAAACTCGGGCTAGCGTGGGCACAGATACGCAGTATTTT

v_gene: TRBV2
abundance: -
d_gene: -
len: 15
j_gene: TRBJ1-3
CDR3aa: CASSPQVNSGNTIYF
CDR3nt: TGTGCCAGCAGTCCCCAGGTTAACTCTGGAAACACCATATATTTT

v_gene: TRBV10-3
abundance: -
d_gene: -
len: 16
j_gene: TRBJ2-6
CDR3aa: CAISESKGAGANGLTF
CDR3nt: TGTGCCATCAGTGAGTCGAAGGGTGCTGGGGCCAACGGCCTGACTTTC

v_gene: TRBV5-5
abundance: -
d_gene: -
len: 13
j_gene: TRBJ2-7
CDR3aa: CASSWRAAYEQYF
CDR3nt: TGTGCCAGCAGTTGGCGGGCCGCCTACGAGCAGTACTTC

v_gene: TRBV4-1
abundance: -
d_gene: -
len: 17
j_gene: TRBJ1-5
CDR3aa: CASSQEVPVSGNQPQHF
CDR3nt: TGCGCCAGCAGCCAAGAAGTCCCTGTATCAGGAAATCAGCCCCAGCATTTT

v_gene: TRBV6-1
abundance: -
d_gene: -
len: 16
j_gene: TRBJ1-1
CDR3aa: CASSDSKWGFDTEAFF
CDR3nt: TGTGCCAGCAGTGATTCGAAGTGGGGCTTTGACACTGAAGCTTTCTTT

v_gene: TRBV4-2
abundance: -
d_gene: -
len: 17
j_gene: TRBJ2-7
CDR3aa: CASSQEASGQGAREQYF
CDR3nt: -

v_gene: TRBV7-2
abundance: -
d_gene: -
len: 15
j_gene: TRBJ2-1
CDR3aa: CASSRGGGSYNEQFF
CDR3nt: TGTGCCAGCTCCAGGGGAGGGGGCTCCTACAATGAGCAGTTCTTC

v_gene: TRBV10-3
abundance: -
d_gene: -
len: 18
j_gene: TRBJ2-6
CDR3aa: CAISVPQGDSSGANVLTF
CDR3nt: TGTGCCATCAGTGTTCCACAGGGTGACTCCTCTGGGGCCAACGTCCTGACTTTC

v_gene: TRBV30
abundance: -
d_gene: -
len: 14
j_gene: TRBJ1-5
CDR3aa: CAWSLGRLNQPQHF
CDR3nt: TGTGCCTGGAGTCTAGGTCGGCTCAATCAGCCCCAGCATTTT

v_gene: TRBV10-2
abundance: once
d_gene: -
len: 13
j_gene: TRBJ1-1
CDR3aa: CASSATGRAEAFF
CDR3nt: TGCGCCAGCAGTGCCACAGGGCGCGCTGAAGCTTTCTTT

v_gene: TRBV7-9
abundance: once
d_gene: -
len: 16
j_gene: TRBJ1-2
CDR3aa: CASSFGGGQATAGYTF
CDR3nt: TGTGCCAGCAGCTTCGGGGGGGGACAAGCTACGGCGGGCTACACCTTC

v_gene: TRBV10-2
abundance: -
d_gene: -
len: 13
j_gene: TRBJ2-1
CDR3aa: CASSGTTYNEQFF
CDR3nt: TGCGCCAGCAGTGGGACTACCTACAATGAGCAGTTCTTC

v_gene: TRBV7-2
abundance: -
d_gene: -
len: 14
j_gene: TRBJ1-3
CDR3aa: CASSPLGLRNTIYF
CDR3nt: TGTGCCAGCAGCCCGCTGGGACTAAGAAACACCATATATTTT

v_gene: TRBV28
abundance: -
d_gene: TRBD1
len: 14
j_gene: TRBJ2-2
CDR3aa: CASLDRANTGELFF
CDR3nt: TGTGCCAGCTTGGACAGGGCTAACACCGGGGAGCTGTTTTTT

v_gene: TRBV28
abundance: -
d_gene: TRBD1
len: 14
j_gene: TRBJ2-7
CDR3aa: CASSSGTGEGEQYF
CDR3nt: TGTGCCAGCAGTTCCGGGACAGGGGAAGGCGAGCAGTACTTC

v_gene: TRBV7-6
abundance: -
d_gene: -
len: 12
j_gene: TRBJ1-1
CDR3aa: CASSSHSSEAFF
CDR3nt: TGTGCCAGCAGCTCCCACAGCTCTGAAGCTTTCTTT

v_gene: TRBV11-2
abundance: -
d_gene: -
len: 19
j_gene: TRBJ1-6
CDR3aa: CASSSRPGRASSYNSPLHF
CDR3nt: TGTGCCAGCAGCTCCCGGCCGGGGAGGGCTAGCTCCTATAATTCACCCCTCCACTTT

v_gene: TRBV15
abundance: few
d_gene: -
len: 18
j_gene: TRBJ1-5
CDR3aa: CATSRETGPGTRWQPQHF
CDR3nt: TGTGCCACCAGCAGAGAGACGGGTCCGGGAACGAGGTGGCAGCCCCAGCATTTT

v_gene: TRBV7-9
abundance: -
d_gene: -
len: 14
j_gene: TRBJ2-7
CDR3aa: CASSARADSYEQYF
CDR3nt: TGTGCCAGCAGCGCGCGGGCCGATTCCTACGAGCAGTACTTC

v_gene: TRBV30
abundance: -
d_gene: -
len: 14
j_gene: TRBJ1-5
CDR3aa: CAWSIGGVYQPQHF
CDR3nt: TGTGCCTGGAGTATAGGGGGTGTTTATCAGCCCCAGCATTTT

v_gene: TRBV30
abundance: once
d_gene: TRBD1
len: 14
j_gene: TRBJ1-1
CDR3aa: CAWRGDRGNTEAFF
CDR3nt: TGTGCCTGGAGGGGAGACAGGGGGAACACTGAAGCTTTCTTT

v_gene: TRBV5-4
abundance: -
d_gene: -
len: 17
j_gene: TRBJ2-7
CDR3aa: CASSPGVGGLRAYEQYF
CDR3nt: TGTGCCAGCAGCCCGGGGGTGGGAGGCCTCAGGGCTTACGAGCAGTACTTC

v_gene: TRBV18
abundance: -
d_gene: TRBD2
len: 16
j_gene: TRBJ2-1
CDR3aa: CASSAGTSGAYNEQFF
CDR3nt: TGTGCCAGCTCAGCCGGGACTAGCGGGGCCTACAATGAGCAGTTCTTC

v_gene: TRBV5-6
abundance: -
d_gene: -
len: 13
j_gene: TRBJ2-7
CDR3aa: CASSPFSSYEQYF
CDR3nt: TGTGCCAGCAGCCCCTTTAGCTCCTACGAGCAGTACTTC

v_gene: TRBV5-8
abundance: -
d_gene: -
len: 17
j_gene: TRBJ2-1
CDR3aa: CASSLSRQRQSYNGQFF
CDR3nt: TGTGCCAGCAGCTTAAGTCGGCAGCGCCAATCCTACAATGGGCAGTTCTTC

v_gene: TRBV11-2
abundance: -
d_gene: -
len: 12
j_gene: TRBJ2-7
CDR3aa: CASSLTPYEQYF
CDR3nt: TGTGCCAGCAGCCTAACCCCCTACGAGCAGTACTTC

v_gene: TRBV7-9
abundance: few
d_gene: -
len: 12
j_gene: TRBJ2-7
CDR3aa: CASRVGQGALSF
CDR3nt: -

v_gene: TRBV7-2
abundance: -
d_gene: -
len: 15
j_gene: TRBJ2-6
CDR3aa: CASSLALSGANGLTF
CDR3nt: TGTGCCAGCAGCTTAGCGCTGTCTGGGGCCAACGGCCTGACTTTC

v_gene: TRBV28
abundance: -
d_gene: TRBD1
len: 12
j_gene: TRBJ1-1
CDR3aa: CALTGMNTEAFF
CDR3nt: TGTGCCTTGACAGGGATGAACACTGAAGCTTTCTTT

v_gene: TRBV28
abundance: -
d_gene: TRBD1
len: 13
j_gene: TRBJ1-2
CDR3aa: CASSLGQFYGYTF
CDR3nt: TGTGCCAGCAGTCTGGGACAGTTCTATGGCTACACCTTC

v_gene: TRBV29-1
abundance: -
d_gene: -
len: 14
j_gene: TRBJ2-1
CDR3aa: CSVEDARAYNEQFF
CDR3nt: TGCAGCGTTGAAGATGCCAGGGCATACAATGAGCAGTTCTTC

v_gene: TRBV11-2
abundance: -
d_gene: TRBD2
len: 16
j_gene: TRBJ2-1
CDR3aa: CASSSQRGEGYNEQFF
CDR3nt: TGTGCCAGCAGCTCCCAACGGGGGGAGGGCTACAATGAGCAGTTCTTC

v_gene: TRBV5-4
abundance: -
d_gene: TRBD2
len: 16
j_gene: TRBJ2-1
CDR3aa: CASSPPSGRGKGEQFF
CDR3nt: TGTGCCAGCAGCCCCCCTAGCGGGAGGGGCAAGGGGGAGCAGTTCTTC

v_gene: TRBV10-3
abundance: -
d_gene: -
len: 15
j_gene: TRBJ1-3
CDR3aa: CAISAGGVTGNTIYF
CDR3nt: TGTGCCATCAGTGCGGGGGGTGTTACTGGAAACACCATATATTTT

v_gene: TRBV5-1
abundance: -
d_gene: TRBD2
len: 18
j_gene: TRBJ2-2
CDR3aa: CASSLGAVLAGETGELFF
CDR3nt: TGCGCCAGCAGCTTGGGTGCTGTGTTAGCGGGAGAAACCGGGGAGCTGTTTTTT

v_gene: TRBV30
abundance: once
d_gene: TRBD1
len: 17
j_gene: TRBJ2-1
CDR3aa: CAWTSPRSGQGRIEQFF
CDR3nt: TGTGCCTGGACCTCCCCCAGATCGGGACAGGGACGTATAGAGCAGTTCTTC